This entry concerns a single T cell receptor beta chain. Its cognate antigen is unknown. The data were obtained in a study of cytomegalovirus exposure and HLA in healthy donors. Study-level findings and limits: Links to common viral pathogens appeared, in a later analysis, for several of the most significant clusters. It was approximately 160 TCR beta chains that were listed as cytomegalovirus-associated. In a later analysis, most CMV-associated TCR beta chains appeared HLA-restricted. With later analysis, a missense DCLRE1C variant became linked to TCR beta V- and J-gene trimming.

Trimming left V 5 bases short and J 2 bases short, with 15 bases between. The CDR3 is made up of 15 amino acids. Germline V lookup: CDR1 MDHEN, CDR2 SYDVKM. Both 60 Vbeta primers and 13 Jbeta primers went into the PCR. Data came from immunoSEQ multiplex PCR; TCRdb stores just in-frame clones and leaves some out. The sample lists roughly 130,000 clones; around 77% were seen once. Sequenced: PBMCs. This receptor was taken from a man younger than 45 in good health and CMV-seronegative. The gene calls are TRBV28 and TRBJ1-1; TRBD1 might be the D (5 bases). CDR3 bases: TGTGCCAGCAGTAAATTACAGGATTTAAACACTGAAGCTTTCTTT. Encoded protein: CASSKLQDLNTEAFF.